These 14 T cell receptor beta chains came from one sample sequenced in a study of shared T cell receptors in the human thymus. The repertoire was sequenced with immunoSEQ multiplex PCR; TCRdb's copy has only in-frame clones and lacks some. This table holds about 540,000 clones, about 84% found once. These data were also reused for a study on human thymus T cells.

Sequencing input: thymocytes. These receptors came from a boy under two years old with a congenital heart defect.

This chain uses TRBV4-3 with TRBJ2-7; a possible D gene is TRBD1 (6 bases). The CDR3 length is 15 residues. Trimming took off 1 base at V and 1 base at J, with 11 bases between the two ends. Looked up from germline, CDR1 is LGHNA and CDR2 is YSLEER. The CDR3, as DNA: TGCGCCAGCAGCCAAGGAGGAGACAGGTCCTACGAGCAGTACTTC. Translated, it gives CASSQGGDRSYEQYF.

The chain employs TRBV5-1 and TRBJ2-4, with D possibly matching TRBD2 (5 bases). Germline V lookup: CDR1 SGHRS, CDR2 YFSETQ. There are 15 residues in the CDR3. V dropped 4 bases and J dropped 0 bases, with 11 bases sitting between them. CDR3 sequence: CASSIRTVAKNIQYF. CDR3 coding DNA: TGCGCCAGCAGCATTCGGACTGTAGCCAAAAACATTCAGTACTTC.

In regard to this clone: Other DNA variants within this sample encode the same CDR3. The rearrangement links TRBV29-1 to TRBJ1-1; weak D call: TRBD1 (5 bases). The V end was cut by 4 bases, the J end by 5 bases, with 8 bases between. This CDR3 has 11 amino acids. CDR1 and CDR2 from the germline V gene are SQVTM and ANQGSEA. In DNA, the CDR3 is TGCAGCGTTGGGGGGGGAACTGAAGCTTTCTTT. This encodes CSVGGGTEAFF.

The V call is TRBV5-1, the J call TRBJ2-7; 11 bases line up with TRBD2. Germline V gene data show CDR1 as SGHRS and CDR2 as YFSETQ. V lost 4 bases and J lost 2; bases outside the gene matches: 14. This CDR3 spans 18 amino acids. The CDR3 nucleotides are TGCGCCAGCAGCCTCGTCCCGGGACTAGCGGAGCCCGCCTACGAGCAGTACTTC. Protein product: CASSLVPGLAEPAYEQYF.

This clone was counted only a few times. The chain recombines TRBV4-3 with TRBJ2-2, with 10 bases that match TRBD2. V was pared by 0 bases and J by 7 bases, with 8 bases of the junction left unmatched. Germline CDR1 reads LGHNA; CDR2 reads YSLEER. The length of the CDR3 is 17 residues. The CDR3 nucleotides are TGCGCCAGCAGCCAAGACGCCAGCGGGAGGGCAAGCGGGGAGCTGTTTTTT. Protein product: CASSQDASGRASGELFF.

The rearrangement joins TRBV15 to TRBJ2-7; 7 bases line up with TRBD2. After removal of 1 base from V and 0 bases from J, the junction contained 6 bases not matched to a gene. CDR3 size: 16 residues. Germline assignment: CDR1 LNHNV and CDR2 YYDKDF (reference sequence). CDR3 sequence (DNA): TGTGCCACCAGCAGAGGCTCGGGACTAACCTCCTACGAGCAGTACTTC. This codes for CATSRGSGLTSYEQYF.

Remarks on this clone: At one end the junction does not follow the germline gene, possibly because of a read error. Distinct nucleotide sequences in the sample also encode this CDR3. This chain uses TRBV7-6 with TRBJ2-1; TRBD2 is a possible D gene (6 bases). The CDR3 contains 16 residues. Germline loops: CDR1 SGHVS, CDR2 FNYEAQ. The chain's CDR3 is CASSLERPSEYNEQFF. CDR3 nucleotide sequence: TGCGCCAGCAGCTTAGAGCGGCCTAGCGAGTACAATGAGCAGTTCTTC.

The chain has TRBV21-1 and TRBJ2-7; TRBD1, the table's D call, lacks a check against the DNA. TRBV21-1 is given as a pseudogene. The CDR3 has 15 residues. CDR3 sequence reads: CASSKGTDLDYEQYF. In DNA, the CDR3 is TGTGCCAGCAGCAAGGGGACAGATCTTGACTACGAGCAGTACTTC.

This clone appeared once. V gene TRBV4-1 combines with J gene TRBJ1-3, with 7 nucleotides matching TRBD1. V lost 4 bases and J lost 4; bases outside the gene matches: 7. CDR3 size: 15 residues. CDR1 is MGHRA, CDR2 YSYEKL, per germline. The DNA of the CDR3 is TGCGCCAGCAGCCCAACAGGGGTAGAGGGAAACACCATATATTTT. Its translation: CASSPTGVEGNTIYF.

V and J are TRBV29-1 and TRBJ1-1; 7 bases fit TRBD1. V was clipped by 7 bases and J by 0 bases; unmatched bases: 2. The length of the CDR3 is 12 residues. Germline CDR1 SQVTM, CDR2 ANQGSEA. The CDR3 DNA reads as TGCAGCGCAGGGGGATTGAACACTGAAGCTTTCTTT. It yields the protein CSAGGLNTEAFF.

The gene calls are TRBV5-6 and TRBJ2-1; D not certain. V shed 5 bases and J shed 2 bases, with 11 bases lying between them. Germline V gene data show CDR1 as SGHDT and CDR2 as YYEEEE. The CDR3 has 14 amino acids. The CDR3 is CASSSVPTYNEQFF. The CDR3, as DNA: TGTGCCAGCAGTAGTGTACCCACCTACAATGAGCAGTTCTTC. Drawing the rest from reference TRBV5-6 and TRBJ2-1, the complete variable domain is DAGVTQSPTHLIKTRGQQVTLRCSPKSGHDTVSWYQQALGQGPQFIFQYYEEEERQRGNFPDRFSGHQFPNYSSELNVNALLLGDSALYLCASSSVPTYNEQFFGPGTRLTVL.

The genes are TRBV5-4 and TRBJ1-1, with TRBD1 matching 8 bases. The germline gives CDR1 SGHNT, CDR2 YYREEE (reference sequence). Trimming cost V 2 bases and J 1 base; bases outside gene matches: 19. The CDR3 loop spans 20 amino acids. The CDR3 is CASSFPGQGNVTRRNTEAFF. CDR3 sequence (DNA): TGTGCCAGCAGCTTTCCCGGACAGGGAAATGTGACCCGAAGGAACACTGAAGCTTTCTTT. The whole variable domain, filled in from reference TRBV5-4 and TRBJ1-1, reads ETGVTQSPTHLIKTRGQQVTLRCSSQSGHNTVSWYQQALGQGPQFIFQYYREEENGRGNFPPRFSGLQFPNYSSELNVNALELDDSALYLCASSFPGQGNVTRRNTEAFFGQGTRLTVV.

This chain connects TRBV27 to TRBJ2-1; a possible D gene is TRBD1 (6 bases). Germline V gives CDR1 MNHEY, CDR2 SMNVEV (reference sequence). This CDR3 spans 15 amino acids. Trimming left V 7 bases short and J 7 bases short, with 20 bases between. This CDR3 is CASIRFQGWGNEQFF. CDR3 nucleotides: TGTGCCAGCATCAGGTTTCAGGGGTGGGGGAATGAGCAGTTCTTC.

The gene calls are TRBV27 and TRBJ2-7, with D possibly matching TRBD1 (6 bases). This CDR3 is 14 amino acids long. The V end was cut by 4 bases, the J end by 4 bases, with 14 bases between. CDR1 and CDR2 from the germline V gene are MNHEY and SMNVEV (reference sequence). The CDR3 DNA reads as TGTGCCAGCAGTTCCGATCGGACAGTGTACGAGCAGTACTTC. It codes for CASSSDRTVYEQYF.